The present TCR beta chain was sequenced within a study of blood T cells in healthy people across ages. As regards this clonotype: Its target is unknown.

Findings of the study overall: The long-lived group displayed more naive CD4+ cells, plus higher diversity, than the aged donors did. Naive T cell percentage and TCR beta diversity correlated strongly.

Next came a second PCR, run for about 6 to 12 cycles, which used a sample-barcoded 5' primer along with a J-beta primer mix. Template switching added a 12-random-nucleotide identifier to every cDNA molecule. From the 5' RACE reads, TCRdb called clonotypes with MiXCR, one entry per CDR3 protein. The sample lists roughly 680,000 distinct CDR3 sequences; about half were seen once. The CDR3 length is 16 residues. The V end was cut by 1 base, the J end by 2 bases, with 13 bases between. This clonotype originated in a woman aged 55-69 years in good health. Sequencing was performed on blood. The genes are TRBV12-3 or TRBV12-4 and TRBJ2-3, with D unresolved. In DNA form, the CDR3 reads TGTGCCAGCAGTTTAGAGGCTAGTAGTTACACAGATACGCAGTATTTT. Protein: CASSLEASSYTDTQYF.